The 28 T cell receptor beta chains in this list originate from one sample, sequenced in a study of blood T cell repertoires in COVID-19. Clones were read by immunoSEQ multiplex PCR, and TCRdb kept only the in-frame ones, dropping some. Altogether nearly 200,000 clones are present, 85% to 90% being singletons, with the ten largest covering 0.7% to 0.95%. Material: peripheral blood. All receptors come from a woman in her seventies with acute or convalescent COVID-19.

V gene TRBV11-3 combines with J gene TRBJ2-7, with TRBD2 matching over 9 bases. The junction had 5 bases not matched to a gene; V was cut back by 3 bases and J by 5 bases. The germline gives CDR1 SGHNT, CDR2 YENEEA. The CDR3 contains 14 residues. The CDR3 spells CASSFLAGEDEQYF. As DNA, the CDR3 is TGTGCCAGCAGCTTTTTAGCGGGAGAAGACGAGCAGTACTTC.

The gene calls are TRBV27 and TRBJ2-1; D remains unclear. Germline V gene data show CDR1 as MNHEY and CDR2 as SMNVEV (reference sequence). V was cut by 6 bases and J by 4 bases, with 13 bases left in between. The CDR3 contains 14 residues. This CDR3 reads CASRRVGVYNEQFF. The CDR3 nucleotides are TGTGCCAGCAGACGGGTCGGAGTATACAATGAGCAGTTCTTC.

The J gene is TRBJ2-7, the V gene TRBV23-1, with TRBD2 matching 8 bases. TRBV23-1 falls under the ORF class, with uncertain function. The trim removed 9 bases at V and 2 bases at J, leaving 12 bases unmatched. This CDR3 is 15 amino acids long. CDR3 nucleotide sequence: TGCGCCAGACTCCCCATGGCCGGGAGGGCCTACGAGCAGTACTTC. This codes for CARLPMAGRAYEQYF.

The chain joins TRBV28 to TRBJ2-3; possible D gene TRBD1, 6 bases. V lost 6 bases to trimming and J lost 5 bases, with 15 bases between them. This CDR3 region has 14 residues. The germline gives CDR1 MDHEN, CDR2 SYDVKM. This CDR3 is CASSQGTPEDTQYF. The CDR3, as DNA: TGTGCCAGCAGCCAAGGGACACCCGAAGATACGCAGTATTTT.

This clone was seen a few times. In the same sample, other DNA sequences code for this CDR3. The rearrangement links TRBV7-6 to TRBJ2-2, with 8 bases aligning to TRBD1. Germline CDR1 reads SGHVS; CDR2 reads FNYEAQ. J was trimmed by 2 bases and V by 1 base; bases with no gene match: 3. The CDR3 has 16 residues. DNA for the CDR3: TGTGCCAGCAGCTTAGGACAGGGGTCTAACACCGGGGAGCTGTTTTTT. Encoded protein: CASSLGQGSNTGELFF.

This chain links TRBV3-1 (or the pseudogene TRBV3-2) with TRBJ2-1; 8 positions match TRBD2. V trimming: 7 bases; J trimming: 6 bases; junction bases outside the gene matches: 8. Germline V gene sequence: CDR1 LGHDT, CDR2 YNNKEL (reference sequence). CDR3 length: 14 residues. The CDR3: CASKRGGQGNEQFF. DNA of the CDR3: TGTGCCAGCAAACGGGGGGGCCAAGGCAATGAGCAGTTCTTC.

Remarks on this clone: This sample also contains other DNA sequences that code for the same CDR3. The DNA of the CDR3 is TGTGCCAGTAGCCGAACAGGGGACTATGGCTACACCTTC. It translates to CASSRTGDYGYTF. The rearrangement joins TRBV19 to TRBJ1-2; 7 nucleotides line up with TRBD1. The V segment lost 6 bases and the J segment 3 bases; nucleotides outside the gene matches: 4. There are 13 residues in the CDR3. Looked up from germline, CDR1 is LNHDA and CDR2 is SQIVND (reference sequence). Full variable domain (remainder filled in from reference TRBV19 and TRBJ1-2): DGGITQSPKYLFRKEGQNVTLSCEQNLNHDAMYWYRQDPGQGLRLIYYSQIVNDFQKGDIAEGYSVSREKKESFPLTVTSAQKNPTAFYLCASSRTGDYGYTFGSGTRLTVV.

The V call is TRBV7-2, the J call TRBJ1-1; perhaps TRBD1 as D (6 bases). Germline CDR1 and CDR2: SGHTA and FQGNSA. V was shortened by 1 base and J by 4 bases, with 13 bases between the two germline ends. The CDR3 totals 15 residues. The CDR3 region is CASSLDNRATTEAFF. The CDR3 DNA reads TGTGCCAGCAGCTTAGATAACAGGGCGACCACTGAAGCTTTCTTT.

The CDR3 loop is CASGPSPGLRGGEQFF. Written as DNA, the CDR3 is TGTGCCAGCGGGCCGTCACCGGGACTCCGAGGTGGTGAGCAGTTCTTC. The chain employs TRBV7-8 and TRBJ2-1; possibly TRBD2 for D (6 bases). The CDR3 consists of 16 residues. V was clipped by 8 bases and J by 9 bases, with 26 bases between them. Germline values: CDR1 SGHVS, CDR2 FQNEAQ.

V is TRBV29-1 and J is TRBJ2-7, with D unresolved. The germline V gene encodes CDR1 SQVTM and CDR2 ANQGSEA. The CDR3 sequence is 12 residues long. Trimming cost V 0 bases and J 2 bases, with 5 bases left between them. CDR3: CSVEDRTYEQYF. CDR3 DNA: TGCAGCGTTGAAGATAGAACCTACGAGCAGTACTTC.

The V gene is TRBV5-1, the J gene TRBJ2-7; a possible D gene is TRBD2 (7 bases). Germline values: CDR1 SGHRS, CDR2 YFSETQ. This CDR3 is built from 15 residues. V lost 0 bases, J lost 3 bases, and 13 bases lay in between. The CDR3 sequence is CASSLEAGAVYEQYF. CDR3 sequence (DNA): TGCGCCAGCAGCTTGGAGGCGGGGGCGGTCTACGAGCAGTACTTC. Full variable domain (outside the CDR3, taken from reference TRBV5-1 and TRBJ2-7): KAGVTQTPRYLIKTRGQQVTLSCSPISGHRSVSWYQQTPGQGLQFLFEYFSETQRNKGNFPGRFSGRQFSNSRSEMNVSTLELGDSALYLCASSLEAGAVYEQYFGPGTRLTVT.

This clone was observed a single time. V gene TRBV28 combines with J gene TRBJ1-4; 8 positions agree with TRBD1. The junction had 10 bases not matched to a gene; V was cut back by 6 bases and J by 7 bases. CDR3 size: 15 residues. The germline V gene has CDR1 MDHEN and CDR2 SYDVKM. For the CDR3, the DNA is TGTGCCAGCAGGTGGTCAGGGGGCAGGGGTGAAAAACTGTTTTTT. Translated, it gives CASRWSGGRGEKLFF.

The chain uses TRBV4-3 and TRBJ2-2; the match to TRBD2 covers 9 bases. Trimming at V came to 1 base and at J to 0 bases, leaving 6 bases not matched to a gene. Germline lookup yields CDR1 LGHNA and CDR2 YSLEER. This CDR3 spans 18 amino acids. The CDR3 reads CASSQVASGASNTGELFF. In DNA, the CDR3 is TGCGCCAGCAGCCAAGTGGCTAGCGGGGCCTCGAACACCGGGGAGCTGTTTTTT.

This chain joins TRBV7-8 and TRBJ2-7; D gene ambiguous. Trimming shortened V by 5 bases and J by 1 base, and 3 bases separated the two germline ends. The CDR3 is 11 residues long. Germline assignment: CDR1 SGHVS and CDR2 FQNEAQ. The CDR3 sequence is CASSPSYEQYF. The CDR3 DNA reads TGTGCCAGCAGCCCATCCTACGAGCAGTACTTC.

The J gene is TRBJ1-2, the V gene TRBV4-2; D uncertain. The germline CDR1 and CDR2 sequences are LGHNA and YNFKEQ. Trimming took 1 base from V and 8 from J, leaving 26 bases between them. The CDR3 runs 18 residues. CDR3 nucleotides: TGTGCCAGCAGCCAAGGTCGCCCAGATTCTTCCTCGACGGAGGGCTACACCTTC. Encoded protein: CASSQGRPDSSSTEGYTF.

The chain has TRBV6-2 or TRBV6-3 and TRBJ2-1; TRBD2 aligns across 7 bases. The CDR3 is 16 residues long. Germline-derived CDR1 and CDR2 are MNHEY and SVGEGT. The V gene end was trimmed by 5 bases and the J gene end by 5 bases; junction bases not matched to a gene: 12. The chain's CDR3 is CASSPPRGTGHNEQFF. The CDR3 DNA reads as TGTGCCAGCAGTCCCCCGCGGGGGACTGGCCACAATGAGCAGTTCTTC.

This chain joins TRBV5-8 and TRBJ2-7, with 7 nucleotides matching TRBD2. The CDR3 consists of 12 residues. Per the germline V gene, CDR1 is SGHTS and CDR2 is YDEGEE. V trimming: 6 bases; J trimming: 6 bases; junction bases outside the gene matches: 6. The chain's CDR3 is CASKRREAEQYF. The CDR3, as DNA: TGTGCCAGCAAGCGCCGGGAGGCCGAGCAGTACTTC. The entire variable domain, with the rest obtained from reference TRBV5-8 and TRBJ2-7, is as follows: EAGVTQSPTHLIKTRGQQATLRCSPISGHTSVYWYQQALGLGLQFLLWYDEGEERNRGNFPPRFSGRQFPNYSSELNVNALELEDSALYLCASKRREAEQYFGPGTRLTVT.

V is TRBV19 and J is TRBJ1-4; 7 bases map to TRBD1. CDR3 length: 13 amino acids. Germline CDR1 and CDR2: LNHDA and SQIVND (reference sequence). Trimming removed 3 bases from V and 10 bases from J; junction bases left unmatched: 5. CDR3 in DNA: TGTGCCAGTAGTATCGACAGGGATGGAAAACTGTTTTTT. It encodes CASSIDRDGKLFF.

The J gene is TRBJ1-2, the V gene TRBV28, with D unclear. V dropped 7 bases and J dropped 2 bases, with 11 bases sitting between them. This CDR3 is 13 amino acids long. Germline CDR1 reads MDHEN; CDR2 reads SYDVKM. The CDR3 nucleotides are TGTGCCAGCAAGAAGCCAGGCAACTATGGCTACACCTTC. This encodes CASKKPGNYGYTF.

The J gene is TRBJ1-5, the V gene TRBV6-4; weak D call: TRBD1 (5 bases). CDR3 length equals 13 residues. Germline V CDR1 and CDR2: MRHNA, SNTAGT. Trimming stripped 8 bases from V and 5 bases from J, with 13 bases between. The CDR3 nucleotides are TGTGCCAGCGGGGGGGTCCTGGATCAGCCCCAGCATTTT. It is translated as CASGGVLDQPQHF.

The chain links TRBV5-1 to TRBJ1-2; 8 bases align to TRBD1. V was clipped by 7 bases and J by 8 bases; unmatched bases: 7. This CDR3 has 12 amino acids. Germline V gives CDR1 SGHRS, CDR2 YFSETQ. The chain's CDR3 is CASGTGGRGYTF. DNA of the CDR3: TGCGCCAGCGGTACAGGGGGAAGAGGCTACACCTTC.

The chain couples TRBV5-4 to TRBJ1-3; D unclear. Germline lookup yields CDR1 SGHNT and CDR2 YYREEE (reference sequence). The CDR3 length is 12 residues. V shed 0 bases and J shed 4 bases, with 2 bases lying between them. DNA of the CDR3: TGTGCCAGCAGCTTGGCAGGAAACACCATATATTTT. Translated: CASSLAGNTIYF.

The chain carries TRBV5-1 and TRBJ1-1; D perhaps matches TRBD1 (5 bases). V gave up 3 bases and J gave up 7 bases, with 13 bases separating them. The germline CDR1 and CDR2 sequences are SGHRS and YFSETQ. CDR3 length equals 13 residues. In nucleotides, the CDR3 is TGCGCCAGCAGCTCCCCACCTGACAGTGAAGCTTTCTTT. As protein: CASSSPPDSEAFF. The whole variable domain, filled in from reference TRBV5-1 and TRBJ1-1, reads KAGVTQTPRYLIKTRGQQVTLSCSPISGHRSVSWYQQTPGQGLQFLFEYFSETQRNKGNFPGRFSGRQFSNSRSEMNVSTLELGDSALYLCASSSPPDSEAFFGQGTRLTVV.

V usage is TRBV10-3 and J usage is TRBJ2-7; 9 positions agree with TRBD2. The CDR3 covers 13 residues. Germline-derived CDR1 and CDR2 are ENHRY and SYGVKD. Trimming removed 10 bases from V and 5 bases from J; junction bases left unmatched: 9. CDR3 region: CATGTSNVNEQYF. CDR3 DNA: TGTGCCACAGGGACTAGCAACGTGAACGAGCAGTACTTC.

V gene TRBV7-2 combines with J gene TRBJ1-5; D gene uncertain. Looked up from germline, CDR1 is SGHTA and CDR2 is FQGNSA. V dropped 2 bases and J dropped 5 bases, with 7 bases sitting between them. CDR3 size: 13 residues. The CDR3 protein is CASSLQYDQPQHF. The CDR3, as DNA: TGTGCCAGCAGCTTACAGTATGATCAGCCCCAGCATTTT.

V is TRBV19 and J is TRBJ1-6, with D possibly TRBD1 on 5 matching bases. Trimming left V 7 bases short and J 10 bases short, with 14 bases between. The CDR3 spans 13 residues. CDR1 is LNHDA and CDR2 is SQIVND in the germline V gene (reference sequence). The CDR3 is CASNDIRGSPLHF. The CDR3 nucleotides read TGTGCCAGTAACGACATAAGGGGATCACCCCTCCACTTT.

The chain carries TRBV6-2 or TRBV6-3 and TRBJ2-7; TRBD2 agrees at 7 bases. CDR1 and CDR2 from the germline V gene are MNHEY and SVGEGT. The CDR3 sequence is 15 residues long. Trimming took 5 bases from V and 0 from J; bases not matched to a gene: 7. CDR3 in amino acids: CASSRPRDYSYEQYF. CDR3 nucleotides: TGTGCCAGCAGTCGTCCCCGGGACTACTCCTACGAGCAGTACTTC.

J is TRBJ2-1 and V is TRBV6-5, with D possibly being TRBD2 (6 bases). The V and J ends lost 1 base and 4 bases respectively, with 8 bases between them. The CDR3 totals 14 residues. The V gene's germline CDR1 is MNHEY and CDR2 SVGAGI. The chain's CDR3 is CASSYLGLYNEQFF. The CDR3 DNA sequence: TGTGCCAGCAGTTACTTGGGACTGTACAATGAGCAGTTCTTC.